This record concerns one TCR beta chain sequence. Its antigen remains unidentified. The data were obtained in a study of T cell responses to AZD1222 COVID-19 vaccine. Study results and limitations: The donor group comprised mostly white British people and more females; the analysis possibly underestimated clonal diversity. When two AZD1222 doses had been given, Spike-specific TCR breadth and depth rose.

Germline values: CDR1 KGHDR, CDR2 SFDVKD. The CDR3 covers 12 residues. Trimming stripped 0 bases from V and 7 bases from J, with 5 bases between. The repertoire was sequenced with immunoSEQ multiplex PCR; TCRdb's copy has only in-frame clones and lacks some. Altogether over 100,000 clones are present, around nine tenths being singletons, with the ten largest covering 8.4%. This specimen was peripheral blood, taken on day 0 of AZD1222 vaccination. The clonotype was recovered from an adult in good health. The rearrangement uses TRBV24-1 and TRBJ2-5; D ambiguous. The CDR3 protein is CATSDLIGTQYF. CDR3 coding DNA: TGTGCCACCAGTGATTTGATAGGGACCCAGTACTTC.